This TCR beta chain was profiled in a study of Ad26.COV2.S vaccination and SARS-CoV-2 variants. Overall study results and limits: Reportedly, after vaccination the spike-specific CD8+ and CD4+ T cell responses displayed substantial breadth. TCR breadth and depth analyses may have underestimated total T cell responses. It was vaccine recipients, not placebo recipients, who had the higher spike-specific TCR breadth.

Concerning this clone: The antigen is not known.

Sequencing was performed with immunoSEQ multiplex PCR; in TCRdb, only in-frame clones are kept and a portion is missing. The profile covers roughly 700,000 clones, with 70% to 90% appearing a single time and around 1.4% taken by the ten largest. The sample's treatment: some 19 received Ad26.COV2.S at low or high dose, single or two shots; 5 received placebo; per-sample allocation not given. Sampling took place 63 days after the first vaccine or placebo injection. Vaccination employed an Ad26 vector expressing the Wuhan-strain SARS-CoV-2 spike. Trimming took off 7 bases at V and 15 bases at J, with 16 bases between the two ends. This CDR3 comprises 11 residues.

The rearrangement joins TRBV12-3 or TRBV12-4 to TRBJ2-1; perhaps D is TRBD1 or TRBD2 (5 bases each). This specimen was peripheral blood, taken in a trial of Ad26.COV2.S vaccine versus placebo. This clonotype was sampled from a person between 18 and 60 years old who received the Ad26.COV2.S COVID-19 vaccine or a placebo. CDR3 nucleotides: TGTGCCAGCACCCTCGGGGCGGGTTGGTTCTTC. Translation: CASTLGAGWFF.